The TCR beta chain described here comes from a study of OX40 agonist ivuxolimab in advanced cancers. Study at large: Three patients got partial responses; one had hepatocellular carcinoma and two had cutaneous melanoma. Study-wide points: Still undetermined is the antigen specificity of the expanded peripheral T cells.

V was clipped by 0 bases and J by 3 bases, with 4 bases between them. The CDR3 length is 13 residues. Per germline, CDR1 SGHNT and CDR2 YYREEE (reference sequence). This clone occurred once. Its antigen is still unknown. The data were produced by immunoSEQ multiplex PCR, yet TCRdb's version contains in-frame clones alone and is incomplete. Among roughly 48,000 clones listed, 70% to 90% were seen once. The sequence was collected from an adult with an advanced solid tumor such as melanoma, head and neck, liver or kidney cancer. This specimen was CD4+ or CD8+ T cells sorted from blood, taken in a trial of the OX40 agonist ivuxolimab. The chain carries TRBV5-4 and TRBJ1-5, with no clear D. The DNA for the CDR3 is TGTGCCAGCAGCTTGGGTGACAATCAGCCCCAGCATTTT. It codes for CASSLGDNQPQHF.